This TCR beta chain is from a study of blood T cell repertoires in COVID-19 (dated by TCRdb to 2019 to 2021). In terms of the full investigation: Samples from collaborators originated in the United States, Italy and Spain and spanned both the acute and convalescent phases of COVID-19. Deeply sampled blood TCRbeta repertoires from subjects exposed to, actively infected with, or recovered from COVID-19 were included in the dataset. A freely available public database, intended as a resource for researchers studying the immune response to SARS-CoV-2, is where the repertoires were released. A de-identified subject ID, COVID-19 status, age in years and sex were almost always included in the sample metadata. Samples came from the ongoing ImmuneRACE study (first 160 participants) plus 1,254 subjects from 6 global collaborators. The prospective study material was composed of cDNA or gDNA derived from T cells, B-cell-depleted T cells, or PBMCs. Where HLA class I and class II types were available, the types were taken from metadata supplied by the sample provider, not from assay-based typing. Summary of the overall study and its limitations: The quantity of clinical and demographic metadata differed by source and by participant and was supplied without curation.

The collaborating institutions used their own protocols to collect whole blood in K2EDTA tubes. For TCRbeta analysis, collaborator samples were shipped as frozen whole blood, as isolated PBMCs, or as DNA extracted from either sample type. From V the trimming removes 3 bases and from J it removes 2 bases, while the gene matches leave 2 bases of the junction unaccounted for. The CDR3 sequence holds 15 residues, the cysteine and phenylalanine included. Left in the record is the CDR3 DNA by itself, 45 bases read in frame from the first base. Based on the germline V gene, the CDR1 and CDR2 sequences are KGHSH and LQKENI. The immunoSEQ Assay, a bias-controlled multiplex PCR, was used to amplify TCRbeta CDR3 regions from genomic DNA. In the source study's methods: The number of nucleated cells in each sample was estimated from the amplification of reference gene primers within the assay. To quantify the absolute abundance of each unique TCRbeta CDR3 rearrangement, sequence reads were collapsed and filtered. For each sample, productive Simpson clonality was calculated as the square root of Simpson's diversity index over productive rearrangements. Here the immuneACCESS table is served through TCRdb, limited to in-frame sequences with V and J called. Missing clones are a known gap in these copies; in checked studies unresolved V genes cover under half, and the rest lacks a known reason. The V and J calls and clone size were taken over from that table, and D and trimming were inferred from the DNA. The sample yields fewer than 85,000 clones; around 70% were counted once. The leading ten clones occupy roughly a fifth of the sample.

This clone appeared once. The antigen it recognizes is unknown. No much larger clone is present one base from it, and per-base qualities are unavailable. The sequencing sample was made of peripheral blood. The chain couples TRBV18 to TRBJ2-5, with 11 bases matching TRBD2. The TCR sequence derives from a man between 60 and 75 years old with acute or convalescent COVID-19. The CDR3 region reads CASSPGLAAQETQYF. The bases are TGTGCCAGCTCACCGGGACTAGCGGCACAAGAGACCCAGTACTTC.